These T cell receptor beta chains were read from a single sample in a study of shared clonotypes between healthy human individuals. This table comes from immunoSEQ multiplex PCR, and its TCRdb copy is limited to in-frame clones, with some not included. The sample lists approximately 620,000 clones, around 97% occurring once. The sequenced sample was naive CD4+ T cells sorted from blood. The receptors originated from a woman in her twenties or thirties in good health. Both conserved end residues are part of each CDR3. The order of the fields is V gene, clone size, J gene, D gene, CDR3 protein, CDR3 DNA. A D gene is named only where the DNA matches it firmly. Part of the rows lack a size; the others show once, few, many or a class for expanded clones.

V gene: TRBV2; clone size: -; J gene: TRBJ1-5; D gene: -; CDR3 protein: CASSESGVWVLQHF; CDR3 DNA: TGTGCCAGCAGTGAATCCGGCGTTTGGGTCCTCCAGCATTTT
V gene: TRBV7-2; clone size: -; J gene: TRBJ2-2; D gene: TRBD2; CDR3 protein: CASSLTSGSPGTGELFF; CDR3 DNA: TGTGCCAGCAGCTTAACTAGCGGGAGCCCGGGCACCGGGGAGCTGTTTTTT
V gene: TRBV28; clone size: -; J gene: TRBJ1-2; D gene: -; CDR3 protein: CASSAGRSGHNYGYTF; CDR3 DNA: TGTGCCAGCAGTGCAGGGAGGTCGGGACATAACTATGGCTACACCTTC
V gene: TRBV10-3; clone size: -; J gene: TRBJ1-5; D gene: -; CDR3 protein: CAIGTSEGQPQHF; CDR3 DNA: TGTGCCATTGGGACTTCCGAAGGTCAGCCCCAGCATTTT
V gene: TRBV11-2; clone size: -; J gene: TRBJ2-5; D gene: TRBD1; CDR3 protein: CASSLVQGAQETQYF; CDR3 DNA: TGTGCCAGCAGCTTAGTACAGGGGGCTCAAGAGACCCAGTACTTC
V gene: TRBV7-2; clone size: -; J gene: TRBJ1-3; D gene: -; CDR3 protein: CASSLGATLSGNTIYF; CDR3 DNA: TGTGCCAGCAGCTTAGGCGCAACTCTCTCTGGAAACACCATATATTTT
V gene: TRBV2; clone size: few; J gene: TRBJ1-1; D gene: -; CDR3 protein: CASRRDTEAFF; CDR3 DNA: TGTGCCAGCAGGCGTGACACTGAAGCTTTCTTT
V gene: TRBV6-5; clone size: -; J gene: TRBJ1-1; D gene: -; CDR3 protein: CASRNRDTEAFF; CDR3 DNA: TGTGCCAGCAGGAACAGGGACACTGAAGCTTTCTTT
V gene: TRBV7-8; clone size: once; J gene: TRBJ2-7; D gene: TRBD2; CDR3 protein: CASSPGGSGVFRRRYF; CDR3 DNA: TGTGCCAGCAGCCCCGGGGGTAGCGGGGTATTCCGTAGAAGGTACTTC
V gene: TRBV6-5; clone size: -; J gene: TRBJ1-5; D gene: -; CDR3 protein: CASSVDRSSNQPQHF; CDR3 DNA: TGTGCCAGCAGTGTTGACAGGAGTAGCAATCAGCCCCAGCATTTT
V gene: TRBV6-4; clone size: -; J gene: TRBJ2-1; D gene: -; CDR3 protein: CASSVSMGNEQFF; CDR3 DNA: TGTGCCAGCAGTGTTAGTATGGGAAATGAGCAGTTCTTC
V gene: TRBV30; clone size: -; J gene: TRBJ1-4; D gene: -; CDR3 protein: CAWSVTQAGSNEKLFF; CDR3 DNA: TGTGCCTGGAGTGTAACCCAAGCAGGGAGTAATGAAAAACTGTTTTTT
V gene: TRBV19; clone size: -; J gene: TRBJ1-5; D gene: -; CDR3 protein: CASTRQTSNQPQHF; CDR3 DNA: TGTGCCAGTACGAGGCAGACTAGCAATCAGCCCCAGCATTTT
V gene: TRBV11-3; clone size: -; J gene: TRBJ2-3; D gene: -; CDR3 protein: CASSPGMETDTQYF; CDR3 DNA: TGTGCCAGCAGCCCCGGTATGGAGACAGATACGCAGTATTTT
V gene: TRBV11-1; clone size: -; J gene: TRBJ1-4; D gene: -; CDR3 protein: CASSLNGANEKLFF; CDR3 DNA: TGTGCCAGCAGCTTGAATGGAGCTAATGAAAAACTGTTTTTT
V gene: TRBV7-2; clone size: -; J gene: TRBJ2-1; D gene: TRBD2; CDR3 protein: CASSLAGGWQFF; CDR3 DNA: TGTGCCAGCAGCTTAGCGGGAGGGTGGCAGTTCTTC
V gene: TRBV10-2; clone size: -; J gene: TRBJ2-7; D gene: TRBD2; CDR3 protein: CASSEAPSGYYEQYF; CDR3 DNA: TGCGCCAGCAGTGAGGCCCCTAGCGGGTACTACGAGCAGTACTTC
V gene: TRBV27; clone size: -; J gene: TRBJ2-7; D gene: -; CDR3 protein: CASSLSGPGSGLYEQYF; CDR3 DNA: TGTGCCAGCAGTTTGTCCGGCCCCGGAAGTGGTCTTTACGAGCAGTACTTC
V gene: TRBV15; clone size: -; J gene: TRBJ1-4; D gene: -; CDR3 protein: CATSRPPGGRFEKLFF; CDR3 DNA: TGTGCCACCAGCAGACCACCCGGGGGCAGATTCGAAAAACTGTTTTTT
V gene: TRBV19; clone size: -; J gene: TRBJ1-2; D gene: TRBD1; CDR3 protein: CASSGTTGVGPHYTF; CDR3 DNA: TGTGCCAGTAGTGGGACTACAGGGGTGGGTCCCCACTACACCTTC
V gene: TRBV6-5; clone size: once; J gene: TRBJ1-2; D gene: TRBD1; CDR3 protein: CAVQGQGRLSGYTF; CDR3 DNA: TGTGCCGTCCAGGGACAGGGGAGGTTATCTGGCTACACCTTC
V gene: TRBV2; clone size: -; J gene: TRBJ2-1; D gene: TRBD1; CDR3 protein: CASSVDRGQGDEQFF; CDR3 DNA: TGTGCCAGCAGTGTCGACAGGGGACAGGGGGATGAGCAGTTCTTC
V gene: TRBV28; clone size: once; J gene: TRBJ1-5; D gene: -; CDR3 protein: CASSLTGTYGNQPQHF; CDR3 DNA: TGTGCCAGCAGTTTAACCGGGACCTACGGCAATCAGCCCCAGCATTTT
V gene: TRBV27; clone size: -; J gene: TRBJ1-2; D gene: TRBD1; CDR3 protein: CASSLSIMGGQVNYGYTF; CDR3 DNA: TGTGCCAGCAGTTTATCGATAATGGGGGGACAGGTTAACTATGGCTACACCTTC
V gene: TRBV6-1; clone size: -; J gene: TRBJ2-5; D gene: TRBD2; CDR3 protein: CASSERRLALETQYF; CDR3 DNA: TGTGCCAGCAGTGAAAGGAGACTAGCGCTAGAGACCCAGTACTTC
V gene: TRBV6-1; clone size: -; J gene: TRBJ2-1; D gene: -; CDR3 protein: CASSVVAGSYNEQFF; CDR3 DNA: TGTGCCAGCAGTGTTGTGGCGGGCTCCTACAATGAGCAGTTCTTC
V gene: TRBV6-1; clone size: -; J gene: TRBJ2-3; D gene: TRBD1; CDR3 protein: CASSEGQGTDTQYF; CDR3 DNA: TGTGCCAGCAGTGAAGGACAGGGGACAGATACGCAGTATTTT
V gene: TRBV11-3; clone size: -; J gene: TRBJ2-3; D gene: TRBD2; CDR3 protein: CASSVAGTTDTQYF; CDR3 DNA: TGTGCCAGCAGCGTAGCGGGGACCACAGATACGCAGTATTTT
V gene: TRBV7-9; clone size: once; J gene: TRBJ2-3; D gene: -; CDR3 protein: CASSLGEWGTDTQYF; CDR3 DNA: TGTGCCAGCAGCTTGGGGGAATGGGGCACAGATACGCAGTATTTT
V gene: TRBV6-5; clone size: -; J gene: TRBJ1-5; D gene: -; CDR3 protein: CASSTGKLSNQPQHF; CDR3 DNA: TGTGCCAGCAGCACAGGGAAACTAAGCAATCAGCCCCAGCATTTT
V gene: TRBV4-1; clone size: -; J gene: TRBJ1-2; D gene: TRBD1; CDR3 protein: CASSQGNRGLNYGYTF; CDR3 DNA: TGCGCCAGCAGCCAAGGGAACAGGGGCCTAAACTATGGCTACACCTTC
V gene: TRBV5-1; clone size: -; J gene: TRBJ1-2; D gene: -; CDR3 protein: CASSLASGVPGVYGYTF; CDR3 DNA: TGCGCCAGCAGCTTGGCCTCAGGCGTCCCAGGGGTTTATGGCTACACCTTC
V gene: TRBV6-5; clone size: -; J gene: TRBJ2-5; D gene: -; CDR3 protein: CASSYSGNTKETQYF; CDR3 DNA: TGTGCCAGCAGTTACTCTGGGAATACGAAAGAGACCCAGTACTTC
V gene: TRBV11-2; clone size: few; J gene: TRBJ1-1; D gene: TRBD1; CDR3 protein: CASTGLRTGTEAFF; CDR3 DNA: TGTGCCAGCACTGGACTCAGGACAGGCACTGAAGCTTTCTTT
V gene: TRBV6-5; clone size: -; J gene: TRBJ1-1; D gene: -; CDR3 protein: CASSSGAGGTEAFF; CDR3 DNA: TGTGCCAGCAGTTCCGGGGCGGGGGGCACTGAAGCTTTCTTT
V gene: TRBV6-5; clone size: -; J gene: TRBJ2-7; D gene: -; CDR3 protein: CASSSPGPSYEQYF; CDR3 DNA: TGTGCCAGCAGTTCACCGGGACCCTCCTACGAGCAGTACTTC
V gene: TRBV6-1; clone size: -; J gene: TRBJ1-6; D gene: -; CDR3 protein: CASRETLNSPLHF; CDR3 DNA: TGTGCCAGCAGAGAGACGCTTAATTCACCCCTCCACTTT
V gene: TRBV27; clone size: -; J gene: TRBJ2-3; D gene: -; CDR3 protein: CASALAGADTQYF; CDR3 DNA: TGTGCCAGCGCCCTCGCTGGTGCAGATACGCAGTATTTT
V gene: TRBV27; clone size: -; J gene: TRBJ1-2; D gene: TRBD1; CDR3 protein: CASSLTGGLGYGYTF; CDR3 DNA: TGTGCCAGCAGTTTAACAGGGGGACTCGGCTATGGCTACACCTTC
V gene: TRBV10-3; clone size: -; J gene: TRBJ1-2; D gene: TRBD1; CDR3 protein: CAIRTGYGYTF; CDR3 DNA: TGTGCCATCCGGACAGGCTATGGCTACACCTTC
V gene: TRBV9; clone size: -; J gene: TRBJ2-3; D gene: TRBD1; CDR3 protein: CASSAGTGLGTDTQYF; CDR3 DNA: TGTGCCAGCAGCGCAGGGACAGGGCTGGGCACAGATACGCAGTATTTT
V gene: TRBV9; clone size: -; J gene: TRBJ2-1; D gene: -; CDR3 protein: CASSVERSAYNEQFF; CDR3 DNA: TGTGCCAGCAGCGTAGAGAGGTCCGCCTACAATGAGCAGTTCTTC
V gene: TRBV5-1; clone size: -; J gene: TRBJ2-3; D gene: TRBD2; CDR3 protein: CASSRFLAGGGDTQYF; CDR3 DNA: TGCGCCAGCAGCCGATTCCTAGCGGGAGGCGGAGATACGCAGTATTTT
V gene: TRBV6-1; clone size: -; J gene: TRBJ2-7; D gene: TRBD1; CDR3 protein: CASSRDRDYEQYF; CDR3 DNA: TGTGCCAGCTCACGGGACAGGGACTACGAGCAGTACTTC
V gene: TRBV7-3; clone size: -; J gene: TRBJ2-2; D gene: -; CDR3 protein: CASSRDGNTGELFF; CDR3 DNA: TGTGCCAGCAGCCGGGACGGAAACACCGGGGAGCTGTTTTTT
V gene: TRBV5-1; clone size: -; J gene: TRBJ2-3; D gene: -; CDR3 protein: CASSSRTSSTDTQYF; CDR3 DNA: TGCGCCAGCAGCTCTCGTACTTCTAGCACAGATACGCAGTATTTT
V gene: TRBV10-3; clone size: once; J gene: TRBJ2-1; D gene: -; CDR3 protein: CAISDFGGKDNEQFF; CDR3 DNA: TGTGCCATCAGTGATTTTGGGGGAAAAGACAATGAGCAGTTCTTC
V gene: TRBV6-5; clone size: -; J gene: TRBJ2-7; D gene: TRBD1; CDR3 protein: CASSYWTGISYEQYF; CDR3 DNA: TGTGCCAGCAGTTACTGGACAGGAATCTCCTACGAGCAGTACTTC
V gene: TRBV5-1; clone size: -; J gene: TRBJ1-3; D gene: -; CDR3 protein: CASSLAGGRSGNTIYF; CDR3 DNA: TGCGCCAGCAGCTTGGCCGGGGGGCGCTCTGGAAACACCATATATTTT
V gene: TRBV7-2; clone size: -; J gene: TRBJ2-2; D gene: TRBD1; CDR3 protein: CASSPGQGSTGELFF; CDR3 DNA: TGTGCCAGCAGCCCGGGACAGGGTAGCACCGGGGAGCTGTTTTTT
V gene: TRBV5-1; clone size: -; J gene: TRBJ2-3; D gene: -; CDR3 protein: CASSLLETDTQYF; CDR3 DNA: TGCGCCAGCAGCCTGTTGGAGACAGATACGCAGTATTTT
V gene: TRBV2; clone size: -; J gene: TRBJ1-1; D gene: -; CDR3 protein: CASSDGRGWAEAFF; CDR3 DNA: TGTGCCAGCAGTGACGGCAGGGGATGGGCTGAAGCTTTCTTT